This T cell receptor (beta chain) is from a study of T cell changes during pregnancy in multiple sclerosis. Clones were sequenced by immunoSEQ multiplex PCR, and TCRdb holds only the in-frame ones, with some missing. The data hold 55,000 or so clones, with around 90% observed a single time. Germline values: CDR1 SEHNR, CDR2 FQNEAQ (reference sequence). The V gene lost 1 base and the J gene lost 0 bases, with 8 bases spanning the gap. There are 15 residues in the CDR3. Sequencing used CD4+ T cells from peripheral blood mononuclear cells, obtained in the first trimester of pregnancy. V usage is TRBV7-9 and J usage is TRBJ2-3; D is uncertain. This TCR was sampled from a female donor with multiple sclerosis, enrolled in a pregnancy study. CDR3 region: CASSLDLTSTDTQYF. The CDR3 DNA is TGTGCCAGCAGCTTAGATCTTACTAGCACAGATACGCAGTATTTT. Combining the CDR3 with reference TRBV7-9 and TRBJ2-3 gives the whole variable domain DTGVSQNPRHKITKRGQNVTFRCDPISEHNRLYWYRQTLGQGPEFLTYFQNEAQLEKSRLLSDRFSAERPKGSFSTLEIQRTEQGDSAMYLCASSLDLTSTDTQYFGPGTRLTVL.